This TCR beta chain was found in a study of T-cell memory formation after mild COVID-19. The authors produced TCR alpha and TCR beta cDNA libraries with sample barcodes and UMIs by 5'RACE using constant-segment primers. Each CDR3 protein gets one entry after TCRdb re-called the 5' RACE reads with MiXCR. The sample records around 300,000 distinct CDR3 sequences, approximately 19% being singletons. This CDR3 is 17 amino acids long. From germline, CDR1 is MGHRA and CDR2 YSYEKL. V trimming: 4 bases; J trimming: 2 bases; junction bases outside the gene matches: 11. The rearrangement links TRBV4-1 to TRBJ2-3; TRBD1 agrees at 8 bases. This clonotype was sampled from a man aged 18 to 35 who had mild COVID-19 (a few samples of this study predate the infection). Cell type and time point are not known. Sequenced: PBMCs or a T cell subset sorted from them (not recorded which). CDR3 in DNA: TGCGCCAGCAGCCGGCCGGGGGTGGGACAGGACACAGATACGCAGTATTTT. Translation gives CASSRPGVGQDTDTQYF.